This TCR beta chain was obtained from a study of T cell repertoires in cytomegalovirus infection. The wider study: Signatures in public TCR beta sequences pointed to both CMV infection and matching HLA type.

The V gene's germline CDR1 is LNHDA and CDR2 SQIVND (reference sequence). The V end was cut by 6 bases, the J end by 0 bases, with 14 bases between. The CDR3 contains 15 residues. This clonotype has just a few counts. Its target is unknown. MiXCR, run by TCRdb on the reads, gives a single entry per CDR3 protein. The sample carries hundreds of thousands of distinct CDR3 sequences, roughly 30% recorded once. The sequence was collected from a human donor in good health (CMV status not recorded). Some clones in this sample may be carry-over from other donors' samples. This sequence joins TRBV19 and TRBJ1-1; unclear D gene. Sequencing used cultured PBMCs, obtained from culture after CMV antigen stimulation. CDR3 loop: CASRSPNFMNTEAFF. The DNA of the CDR3 is TGTGCCAGTAGAAGCCCAAACTTCATGAACACTGAAGCTTTCTTT. Full variable domain (outside the CDR3, taken from reference TRBV19 and TRBJ1-1): DGGITQSPKYLFRKEGQNVTLSCEQNLNHDAMYWYRQDPGQGLRLIYYSQIVNDFQKGDIAEGYSVSREKKESFPLTVTSAQKNPTAFYLCASRSPNFMNTEAFFGQGTRLTVV.